This T cell receptor (beta chain) is drawn from a study of response to subunit inactivated influenza vaccine. Study-level findings and limits: Researchers suggested that each seasonal influenza vaccination recruits few new T cells.

TCRdb recomputed calls from the RT-PCR reads with MiXCR, one row per CDR3 protein. The sample has almost 600,000 distinct CDR3 sequences, approximately 14% seen once. With 3 bases removed from V and 6 bases from J, the gap between germline ends came to 9 bases. The CDR3 contains 12 residues. Concerning this clonotype: What it binds is unknown.

The sequencing here drew on PBMCs from blood, taken less than 13 days after vaccination. The genes are TRBV12-3 or TRBV12-4 and TRBJ2-7, with unresolved D. The clonotype originates from a man in his fifties or sixties who received an inactivated influenza vaccine. The CDR3 protein is CASSFALLEQYF. The CDR3 DNA sequence: TGTGCCAGCAGTTTTGCCTTACTCGAGCAGTACTTC.